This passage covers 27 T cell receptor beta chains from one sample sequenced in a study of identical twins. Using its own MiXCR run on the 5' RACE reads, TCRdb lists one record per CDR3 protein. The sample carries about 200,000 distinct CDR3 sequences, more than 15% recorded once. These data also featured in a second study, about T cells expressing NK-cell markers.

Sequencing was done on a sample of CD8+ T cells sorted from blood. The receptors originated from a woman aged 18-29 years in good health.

CDR3: CASSQSGEESNQPQHF. CDR3 DNA sequence: TGCGCCAGCAGTCAATCGGGGGAAGAGAGCAATCAGCCCCAGCATTTT. The J gene is TRBJ1-5, the V gene TRBV23-1; a possible D gene is TRBD1 (5 bases). TRBV23-1 is sorted into the ORF group, with uncertain function. This CDR3 is built from 16 residues. V lost 0 bases, J lost 1 base, and 10 bases lay in between.

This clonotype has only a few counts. CDR3 nucleotides: TGTGCCATCAGTGAGACAGGTTGGAAAGAGACCCAGTACTTC. This gives the protein CAISETGWKETQYF. The gene calls are TRBV10-3 and TRBJ2-5; a weak D match, TRBD1 (5 bases). From germline, CDR1 is ENHRY and CDR2 SYGVKD. The CDR3 covers 14 residues. Trimming removed 2 bases at V and 3 bases at J, with 10 bases between.

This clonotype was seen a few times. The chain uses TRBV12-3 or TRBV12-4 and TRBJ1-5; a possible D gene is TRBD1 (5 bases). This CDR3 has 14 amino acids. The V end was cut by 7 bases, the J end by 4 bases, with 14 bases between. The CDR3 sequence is CASTPGTINQPQHF. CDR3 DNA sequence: TGTGCCAGCACTCCCGGGACCATTAATCAGCCCCAGCATTTT.

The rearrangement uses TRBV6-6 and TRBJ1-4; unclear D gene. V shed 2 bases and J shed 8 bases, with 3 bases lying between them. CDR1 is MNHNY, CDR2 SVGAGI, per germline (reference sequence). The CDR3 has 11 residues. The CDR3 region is CASSYGEKLFF. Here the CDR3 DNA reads TGTGCCAGCAGTTACGGCGAAAAACTGTTTTTT.

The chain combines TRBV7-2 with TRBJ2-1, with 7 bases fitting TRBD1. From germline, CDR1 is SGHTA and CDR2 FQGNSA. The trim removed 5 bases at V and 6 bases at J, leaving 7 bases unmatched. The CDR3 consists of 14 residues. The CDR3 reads CASSPWDRFNEQFF. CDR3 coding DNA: TGTGCCAGCAGCCCATGGGACAGATTCAATGAGCAGTTCTTC.

CDR3 sequence (DNA): TGTGCCATCCGTCAGATGGGCTACGAGCAGTACTTC. Protein: CAIRQMGYEQYF. This chain links TRBV6-2 or TRBV6-3 with TRBJ2-7; no definite D call. This CDR3 has 12 residues. CDR1 MNHEY and CDR2 SVGEGT come from the germline V gene. Trimming shortened V by 10 bases and J by 3 bases, and 13 bases separated the two germline ends.

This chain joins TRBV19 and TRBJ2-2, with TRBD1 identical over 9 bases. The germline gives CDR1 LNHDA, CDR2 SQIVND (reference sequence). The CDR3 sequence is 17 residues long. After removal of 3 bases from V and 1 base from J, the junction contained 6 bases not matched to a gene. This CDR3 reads CASSIALDRGNTGELFF. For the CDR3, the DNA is TGTGCCAGTAGTATTGCTCTGGACAGGGGGAACACCGGGGAGCTGTTTTTT.

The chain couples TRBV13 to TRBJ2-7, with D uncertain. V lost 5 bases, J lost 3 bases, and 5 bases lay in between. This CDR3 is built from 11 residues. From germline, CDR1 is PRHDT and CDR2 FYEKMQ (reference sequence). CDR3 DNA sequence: TGTGCCAGCAGCCCCCGCTACGAGCAGTACTTC. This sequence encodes CASSPRYEQYF. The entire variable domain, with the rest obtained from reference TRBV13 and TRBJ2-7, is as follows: AAGVIQSPRHLIKEKRETATLKCYPIPRHDTVYWYQQGPGQDPQFLISFYEKMQSDKGSIPDRFSAQQFSDYHSELNMSSLELGDSALYFCASSPRYEQYFGPGTRLTVT.

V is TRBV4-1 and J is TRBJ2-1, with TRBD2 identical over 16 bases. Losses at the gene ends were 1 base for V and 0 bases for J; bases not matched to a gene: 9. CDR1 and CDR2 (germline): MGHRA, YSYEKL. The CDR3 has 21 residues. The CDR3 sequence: CASSQVARGLAGGSSYNEQFF. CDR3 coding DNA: TGCGCCAGCAGCCAAGTAGCCAGGGGACTAGCGGGAGGGAGCTCCTACAATGAGCAGTTCTTC.

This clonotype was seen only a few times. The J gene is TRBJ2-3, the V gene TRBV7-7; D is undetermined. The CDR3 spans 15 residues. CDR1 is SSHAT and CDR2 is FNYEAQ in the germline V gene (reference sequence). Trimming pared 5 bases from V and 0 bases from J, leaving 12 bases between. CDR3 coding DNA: TGTGCCAGCAGCCTGACCCCGACTAGCACAGATACGCAGTATTTT. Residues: CASSLTPTSTDTQYF.

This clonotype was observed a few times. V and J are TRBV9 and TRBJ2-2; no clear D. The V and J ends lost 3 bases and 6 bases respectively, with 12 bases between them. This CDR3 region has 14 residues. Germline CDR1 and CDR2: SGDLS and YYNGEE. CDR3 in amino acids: CASSGMVGPGELFF. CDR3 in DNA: TGTGCCAGCAGCGGTATGGTGGGCCCCGGGGAGCTGTTTTTT.

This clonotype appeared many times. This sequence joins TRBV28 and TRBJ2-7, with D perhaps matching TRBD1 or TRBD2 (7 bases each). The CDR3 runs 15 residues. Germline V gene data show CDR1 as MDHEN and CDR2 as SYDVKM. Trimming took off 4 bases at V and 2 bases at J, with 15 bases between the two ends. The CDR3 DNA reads TGTGCCAGCAGTTCCCCAGGGGGGGATACCTACGAGCAGTACTTC. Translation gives CASSSPGGDTYEQYF.

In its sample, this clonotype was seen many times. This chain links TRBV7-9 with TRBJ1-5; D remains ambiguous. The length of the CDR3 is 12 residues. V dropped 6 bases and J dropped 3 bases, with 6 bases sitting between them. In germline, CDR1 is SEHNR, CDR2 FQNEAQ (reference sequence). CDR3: CASSPLNQPQHF. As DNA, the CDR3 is TGTGCCAGCAGTCCACTCAATCAGCCCCAGCATTTT.

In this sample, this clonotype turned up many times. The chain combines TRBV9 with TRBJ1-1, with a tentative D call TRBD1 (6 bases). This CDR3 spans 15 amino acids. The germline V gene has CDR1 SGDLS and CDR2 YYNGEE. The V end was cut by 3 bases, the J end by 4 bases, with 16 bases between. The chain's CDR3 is CASSAPTGWGTEAFF. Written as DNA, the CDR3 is TGTGCCAGCAGCGCTCCCACAGGGTGGGGCACTGAAGCTTTCTTT.

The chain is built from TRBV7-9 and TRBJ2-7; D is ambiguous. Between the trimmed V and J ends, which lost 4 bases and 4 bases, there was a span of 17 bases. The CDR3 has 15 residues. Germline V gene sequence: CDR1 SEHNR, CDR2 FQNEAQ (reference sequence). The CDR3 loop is CASSSQIPRGYEQYF. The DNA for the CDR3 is TGTGCCAGCAGCTCACAGATACCTAGAGGATACGAGCAGTACTTC.

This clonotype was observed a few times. CDR3 region: CASSLDWGSGRRNEQFF. The CDR3 DNA sequence: TGTGCCAGCAGCTTAGATTGGGGTAGCGGGAGGCGCAATGAGCAGTTCTTC. This chain links TRBV11-2 with TRBJ2-1, with TRBD2 matching over 10 bases. J was trimmed by 6 bases and V by 0 bases; bases with no gene match: 8. Germline V gene lookup returns CDR1 SGHAT and CDR2 FQNNGV. This CDR3 is 17 amino acids long.

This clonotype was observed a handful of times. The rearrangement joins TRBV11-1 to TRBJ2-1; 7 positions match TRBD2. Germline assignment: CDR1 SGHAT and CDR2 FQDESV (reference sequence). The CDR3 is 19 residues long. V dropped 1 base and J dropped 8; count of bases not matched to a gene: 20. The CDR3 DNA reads TGTGCCAGCAGCTTAGGAGGGCCGGGGGGACCCTTCACTGGGGATGAGCAGTTCTTC. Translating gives CASSLGGPGGPFTGDEQFF.

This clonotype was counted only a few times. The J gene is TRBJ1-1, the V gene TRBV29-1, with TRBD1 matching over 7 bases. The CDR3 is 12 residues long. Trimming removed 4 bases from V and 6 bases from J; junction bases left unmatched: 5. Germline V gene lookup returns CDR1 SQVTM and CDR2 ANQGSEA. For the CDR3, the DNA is TGCAGCGTTGCCCCAGGGGGGGCTGAAGCTTTCTTT. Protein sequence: CSVAPGGAEAFF. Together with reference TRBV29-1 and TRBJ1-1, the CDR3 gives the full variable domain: SAVISQKPSRDICQRGTSLTIQCQVDSQVTMMFWYRQQPGQSLTLIATANQGSEATYESGFVIDKFPISRPNLTFSTLTVSNMSPEDSSIYLCSVAPGGAEAFFGQGTRLTVV.

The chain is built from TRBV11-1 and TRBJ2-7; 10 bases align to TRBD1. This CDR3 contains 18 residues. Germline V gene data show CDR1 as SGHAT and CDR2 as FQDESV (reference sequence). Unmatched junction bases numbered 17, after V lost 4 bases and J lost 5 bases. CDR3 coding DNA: TGTGCCAGCAGCTCCCCGGGACAGGGGAACGGCCGAGCCAACGAGCAGTACTTC. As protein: CASSSPGQGNGRANEQYF.

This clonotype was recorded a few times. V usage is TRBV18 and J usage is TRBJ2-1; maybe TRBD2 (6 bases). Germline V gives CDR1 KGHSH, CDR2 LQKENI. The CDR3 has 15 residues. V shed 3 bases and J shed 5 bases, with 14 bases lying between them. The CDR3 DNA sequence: TGTGCCAGCTCACCGATGGGGGGACCAAACAATGAGCAGTTCTTC. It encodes CASSPMGGPNNEQFF.

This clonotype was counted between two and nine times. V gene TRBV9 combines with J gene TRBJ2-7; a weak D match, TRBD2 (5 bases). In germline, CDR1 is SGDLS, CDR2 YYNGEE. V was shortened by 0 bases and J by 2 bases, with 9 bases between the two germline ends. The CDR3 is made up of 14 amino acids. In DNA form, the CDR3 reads TGTGCCAGCAGCGTAGGGGGAGACACCTACGAGCAGTACTTC. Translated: CASSVGGDTYEQYF. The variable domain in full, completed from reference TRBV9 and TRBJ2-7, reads DSGVTQTPKHLITATGQRVTLRCSPRSGDLSVYWYQQSLDQGLQFLIQYYNGEERAKGNILERFSAQQFPDLHSELNLSSLELGDSALYFCASSVGGDTYEQYFGPGTRLTVT.

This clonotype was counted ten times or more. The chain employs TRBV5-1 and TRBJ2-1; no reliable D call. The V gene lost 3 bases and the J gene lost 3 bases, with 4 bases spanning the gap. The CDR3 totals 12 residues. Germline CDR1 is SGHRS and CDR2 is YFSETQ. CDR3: CASSSDYNEQFF. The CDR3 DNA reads TGCGCCAGCAGCTCGGACTACAATGAGCAGTTCTTC.

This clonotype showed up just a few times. The CDR3, as DNA: TGTGCCAGCAGTTACACCTTAGGCGAGGCCAATGAGCAGTTCTTC. Its protein is CASSYTLGEANEQFF. The rearrangement joins TRBV6-5 to TRBJ2-1; D uncertain. This CDR3 has 15 amino acids. V lost 2 bases to trimming and J lost 6 bases, with 14 bases between them. Germline V gene sequence: CDR1 MNHEY, CDR2 SVGAGI.

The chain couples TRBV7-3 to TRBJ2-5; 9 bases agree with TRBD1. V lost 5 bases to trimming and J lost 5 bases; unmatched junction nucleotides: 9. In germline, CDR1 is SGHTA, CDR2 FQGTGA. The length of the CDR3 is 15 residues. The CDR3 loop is CASSAGGQGWETQYF. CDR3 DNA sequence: TGTGCCAGCAGCGCTGGGGGACAGGGTTGGGAGACCCAGTACTTC. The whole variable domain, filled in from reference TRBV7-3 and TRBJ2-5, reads GAGVSQTPSNKVTEKGKYVELRCDPISGHTALYWYRQSLGQGPEFLIYFQGTGAADDSGLPNDRFFAVRPEGSVSTLKIQRTERGDSAVYLCASSAGGQGWETQYFGPGTRLLVL.

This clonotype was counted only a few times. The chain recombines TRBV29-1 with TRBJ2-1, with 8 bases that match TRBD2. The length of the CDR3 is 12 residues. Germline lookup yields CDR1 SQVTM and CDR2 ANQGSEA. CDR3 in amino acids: CNAGGTYNEQFF. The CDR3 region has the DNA TGCAATGCGGGGGGAACCTACAATGAGCAGTTCTTC.

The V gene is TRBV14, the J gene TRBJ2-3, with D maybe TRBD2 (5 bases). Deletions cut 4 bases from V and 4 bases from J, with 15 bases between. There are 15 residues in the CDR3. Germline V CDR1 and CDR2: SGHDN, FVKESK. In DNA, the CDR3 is TGTGCCAGCAGCCCCATTGGTAGCGAGGCAGATACGCAGTATTTT. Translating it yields CASSPIGSEADTQYF.

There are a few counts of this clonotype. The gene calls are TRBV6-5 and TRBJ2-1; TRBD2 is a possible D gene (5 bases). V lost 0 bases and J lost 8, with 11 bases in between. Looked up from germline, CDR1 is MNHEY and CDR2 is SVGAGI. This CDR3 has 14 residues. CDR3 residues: CASSYSGVVDEQFF. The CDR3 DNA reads TGTGCCAGCAGTTACTCGGGAGTTGTAGATGAGCAGTTCTTC.